Below are 7 T cell receptor beta chains sequenced from a single sample in a study of prognosis after radiotherapy for stage I lung cancer. Genomic DNA was the source, and TCR beta CDR3 was amplified from it by two-round multiplex PCR. Primers were specific to each TRBV and TRBJ gene in first-round PCR. From the multiplex PCR reads, TCRdb called clonotypes with MiXCR, one entry per CDR3 protein. The table has around 17,000 distinct CDR3 sequences, approximately 28% seen once; the top ten hold 31%. The sequencing used PBMCs, collected before or after stereotactic body radiation therapy (not recorded which). These receptors were taken from a donor over 45 with non-small cell lung cancer.

In this sample, this clonotype is medium-sized. The chain is built from TRBV6-1 and TRBJ2-3; 13 bases fit TRBD2. The CDR3 length is 16 residues. Germline V gene lookup returns CDR1 MNHNS and CDR2 SASEGT. V was pared by 8 bases and J by 0 bases, with 5 bases of the junction left unmatched. CDR3 amino acids: CASGGTSGTSTDTQYF. CDR3 bases: TGTGCCAGCGGGGGGACTAGCGGGACTAGCACAGATACGCAGTATTTT.

As to this clonotype: A far larger clone lies a single base away; this is likely a read error. CDR3 in amino acids: CASSYSNRKGELYF. The CDR3 bases are TGTGCCAGCAGTTACTCGAATAGGAAGGGCGAGCTGTACTTC. The J gene is TRBJ2-7, the V gene TRBV6-4; D gene unclear. The CDR3 runs to 14 residues. CDR1 and CDR2 (germline): MRHNA, SNTAGT.

CDR3 in amino acids: CASKRGGEGYGYTF. CDR3 in DNA: TGTGCCAGCAAGCGGGGGGGGGAGGGCTATGGCTACACCTTC. The chain uses TRBV28 and TRBJ1-2; D is perhaps TRBD1 (5 bases). The germline V and J ends were trimmed by 7 bases and 4 bases, with 16 bases remaining between them. Germline V CDR1 and CDR2: MDHEN, SYDVKM. This CDR3 spans 14 amino acids.

The table lists this clonotype with many counts. CDR3: CASSQVGQANYNEQFF. In nucleotides, the CDR3 is TGTGCCAGCAGCCAAGTGGGCCAGGCGAACTACAATGAGCAGTTCTTC. V and J are TRBV14 and TRBJ2-1; D is uncertain. V was trimmed by 1 base and J by 3 bases, leaving 13 bases between them. The germline V gene has CDR1 SGHDN and CDR2 FVKESK. The CDR3 totals 16 residues.

Ten or more counts support this clonotype. This chain joins TRBV18 and TRBJ2-2, with 7 bases that match TRBD1. CDR3 size: 16 residues. V was clipped by 4 bases and J by 0 bases; unmatched bases: 5. Germline CDR1 and CDR2: KGHSH and LQKENI. In nucleotides, the CDR3 is TGTGCCAGCTCACGTCTTACAGGGGCGAACACCGGGGAGCTGTTTTTT. It codes for CASSRLTGANTGELFF.

As for this clonotype: The CDR3 ends on some other residue instead of the conserved phenylalanine or tryptophan, so this is likely a read error. This chain links TRBV12-5 with TRBJ2-3; D is possibly TRBD2 (6 bases). The length of the CDR3 is 14 residues. Germline assignment: CDR1 LGHNT and CDR2 FRNRAP. The CDR3 DNA reads TGTGCTAGTGGTTTAGGAACTAGCACACATACGCAGTATTTA. Translated, it gives CASGLGTSTHTQYL.

This clonotype was detected a few times. A far larger clone is only one base removed, so a read error is likely. The rearrangement joins TRBV6-1 to TRBJ2-3; TRBD2 matches 7 bases. Germline V gene data show CDR1 as MNHNS and CDR2 as SASEGT. V dropped 7 bases and J dropped 0; count of bases not matched to a gene: 7. The CDR3 is 15 amino acids. The CDR3 region has the DNA TGTGCCAGCATTTCCAATAGCGGGAGCACAGATACGCAGTATTTT. It translates to CASISNSGSTDTQYF.